This T cell receptor (beta chain) derives from a study of blood T cells in healthy people across ages. Study observations and caveats: A greater number of naive CD4+ cells and higher diversity distinguished long-lived donors from aged donors. Per-million-T-cell TCR beta diversity fell roughly linearly with age.

This CDR3 is built from 15 residues. Germline V lookup: CDR1 SQVTM, CDR2 ANQGSEA. A J-beta primer mix and a sample-barcoded 5' primer were used in a second PCR of roughly 7 to 12 cycles. Using its own MiXCR run on the 5' RACE reads, TCRdb lists one record per CDR3 protein. The table has 1.2 million to 1.5 million distinct CDR3 sequences, roughly 64% seen once. Details on this clonotype: Antigen unknown.

RNA extraction gave at least 5 micrograms of total RNA per sample. The sample comprised blood. This receptor was taken from a young man in good health. The gene calls are TRBV29-1 and TRBJ2-5; 12 nucleotides match TRBD2. The better agreement between TRBJ2-7 and the DNA end casts doubt on the J call. This CDR3 is CSVGGLAGSDYEQYF. DNA for the CDR3: TGCAGCGTTGGAGGACTAGCGGGGTCCGACTACGAGCAGTACTTC.